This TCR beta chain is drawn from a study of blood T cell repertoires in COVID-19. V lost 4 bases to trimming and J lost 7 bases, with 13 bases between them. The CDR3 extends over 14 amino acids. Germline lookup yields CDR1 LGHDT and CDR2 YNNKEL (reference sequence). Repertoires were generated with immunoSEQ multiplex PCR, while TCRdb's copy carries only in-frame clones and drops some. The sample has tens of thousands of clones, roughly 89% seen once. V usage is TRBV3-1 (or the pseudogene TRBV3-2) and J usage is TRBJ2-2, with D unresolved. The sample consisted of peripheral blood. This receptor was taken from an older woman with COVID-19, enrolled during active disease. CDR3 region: CASSLSTAGGELFF. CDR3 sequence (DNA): TGTGCCAGCAGCCTAAGTACAGCAGGCGGGGAGCTGTTTTTT.